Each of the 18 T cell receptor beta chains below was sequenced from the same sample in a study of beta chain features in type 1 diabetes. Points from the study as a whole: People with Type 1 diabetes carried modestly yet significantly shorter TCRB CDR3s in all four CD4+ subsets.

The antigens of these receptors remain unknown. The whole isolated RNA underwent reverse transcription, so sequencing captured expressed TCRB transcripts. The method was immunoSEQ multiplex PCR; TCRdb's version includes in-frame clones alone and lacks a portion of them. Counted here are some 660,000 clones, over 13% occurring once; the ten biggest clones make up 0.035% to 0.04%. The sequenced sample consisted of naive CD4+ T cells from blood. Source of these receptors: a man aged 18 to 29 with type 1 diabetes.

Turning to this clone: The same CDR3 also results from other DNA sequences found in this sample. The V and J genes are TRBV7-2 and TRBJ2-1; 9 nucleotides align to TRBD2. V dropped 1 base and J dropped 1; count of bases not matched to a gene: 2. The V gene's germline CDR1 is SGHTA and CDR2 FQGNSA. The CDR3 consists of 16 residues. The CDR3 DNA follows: TGTGCCAGCAGCTTAGGACTAGCGGCTTCCTACAATGAGCAGTTCTTC. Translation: CASSLGLAASYNEQFF.

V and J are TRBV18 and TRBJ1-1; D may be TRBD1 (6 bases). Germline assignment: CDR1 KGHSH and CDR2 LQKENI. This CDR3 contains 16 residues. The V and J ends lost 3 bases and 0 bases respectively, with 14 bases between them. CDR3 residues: CASSPTRGALNTEAFF. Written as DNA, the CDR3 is TGTGCCAGCTCACCGACGAGGGGGGCCTTGAACACTGAAGCTTTCTTT. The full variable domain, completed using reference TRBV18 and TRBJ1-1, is NAGVMQNPRHLVRRRGQEARLRCSPMKGHSHVYWYRQLPEEGLKFMVYLQKENIIDESGMPKERFSAEFPKEGPSILRIQQVVRGDSAAYFCASSPTRGALNTEAFFGQGTRLTVV.

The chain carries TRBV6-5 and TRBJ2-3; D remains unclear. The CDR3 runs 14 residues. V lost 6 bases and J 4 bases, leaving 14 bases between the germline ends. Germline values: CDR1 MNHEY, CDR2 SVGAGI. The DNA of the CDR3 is TGTGCCAGCAGAAGAACGCCGTCCGCAGATACGCAGTATTTT. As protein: CASRRTPSADTQYF.

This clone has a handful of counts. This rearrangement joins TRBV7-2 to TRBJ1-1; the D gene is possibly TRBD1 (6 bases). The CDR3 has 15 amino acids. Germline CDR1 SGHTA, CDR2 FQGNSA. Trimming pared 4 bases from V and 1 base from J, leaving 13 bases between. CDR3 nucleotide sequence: TGTGCCAGCAGCTCTCGGGACATCTGGAACACTGAAGCTTTCTTT. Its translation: CASSSRDIWNTEAFF.

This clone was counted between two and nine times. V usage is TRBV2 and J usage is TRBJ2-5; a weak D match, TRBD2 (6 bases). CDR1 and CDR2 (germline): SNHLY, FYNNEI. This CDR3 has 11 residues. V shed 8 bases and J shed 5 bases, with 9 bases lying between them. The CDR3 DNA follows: TGTGCCAGCGGACGGGAGGAGACCCAGTACTTC. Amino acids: CASGREETQYF.

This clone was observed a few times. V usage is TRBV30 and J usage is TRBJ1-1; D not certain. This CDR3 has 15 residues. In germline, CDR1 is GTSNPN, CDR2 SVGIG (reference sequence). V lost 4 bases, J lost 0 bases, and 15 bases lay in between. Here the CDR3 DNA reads TGTGCCTGGATTGGAAGAGGGCTGCTGAACACTGAAGCTTTCTTT. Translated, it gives CAWIGRGLLNTEAFF.

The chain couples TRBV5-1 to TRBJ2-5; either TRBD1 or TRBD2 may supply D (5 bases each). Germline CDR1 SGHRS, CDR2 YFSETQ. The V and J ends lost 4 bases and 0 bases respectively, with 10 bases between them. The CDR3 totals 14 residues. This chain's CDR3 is CASSTGPDQETQYF. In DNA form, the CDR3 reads TGCGCCAGCAGCACGGGACCGGACCAAGAGACCCAGTACTTC. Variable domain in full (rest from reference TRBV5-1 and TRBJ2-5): KAGVTQTPRYLIKTRGQQVTLSCSPISGHRSVSWYQQTPGQGLQFLFEYFSETQRNKGNFPGRFSGRQFSNSRSEMNVSTLELGDSALYLCASSTGPDQETQYFGPGTRLLVL.

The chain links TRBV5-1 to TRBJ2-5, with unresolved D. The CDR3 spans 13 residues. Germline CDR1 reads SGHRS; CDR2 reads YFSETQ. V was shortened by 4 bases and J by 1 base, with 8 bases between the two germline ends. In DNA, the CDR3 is TGCGCCAGCAGCCTCCAACTCCAAGAGACCCAGTACTTC. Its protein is CASSLQLQETQYF. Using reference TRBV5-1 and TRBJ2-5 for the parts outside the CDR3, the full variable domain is KAGVTQTPRYLIKTRGQQVTLSCSPISGHRSVSWYQQTPGQGLQFLFEYFSETQRNKGNFPGRFSGRQFSNSRSEMNVSTLELGDSALYLCASSLQLQETQYFGPGTRLLVL.

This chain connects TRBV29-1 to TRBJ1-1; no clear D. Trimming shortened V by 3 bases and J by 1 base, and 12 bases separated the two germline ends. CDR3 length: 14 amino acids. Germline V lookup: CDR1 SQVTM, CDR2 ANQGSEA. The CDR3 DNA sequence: TGCAGCGTTGATGGGCGCCCAGGGAACACTGAAGCTTTCTTT. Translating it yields CSVDGRPGNTEAFF. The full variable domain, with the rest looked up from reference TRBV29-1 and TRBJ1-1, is SAVISQKPSRDICQRGTSLTIQCQVDSQVTMMFWYRQQPGQSLTLIATANQGSEATYESGFVIDKFPISRPNLTFSTLTVSNMSPEDSSIYLCSVDGRPGNTEAFFGQGTRLTVV.

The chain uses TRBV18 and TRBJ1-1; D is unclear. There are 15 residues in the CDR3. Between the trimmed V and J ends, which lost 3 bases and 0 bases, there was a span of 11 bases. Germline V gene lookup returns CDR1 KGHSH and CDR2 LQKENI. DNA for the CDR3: TGTGCCAGCTCACCGAAAGCAGATATGAACACTGAAGCTTTCTTT. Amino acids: CASSPKADMNTEAFF.

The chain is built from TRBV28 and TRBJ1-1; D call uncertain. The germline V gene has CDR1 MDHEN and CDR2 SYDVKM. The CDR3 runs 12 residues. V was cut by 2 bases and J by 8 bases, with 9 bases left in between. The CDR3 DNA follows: TGTGCCAGCAGTTTAGTGAGGAGAGAAGCTTTCTTT. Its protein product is CASSLVRREAFF.

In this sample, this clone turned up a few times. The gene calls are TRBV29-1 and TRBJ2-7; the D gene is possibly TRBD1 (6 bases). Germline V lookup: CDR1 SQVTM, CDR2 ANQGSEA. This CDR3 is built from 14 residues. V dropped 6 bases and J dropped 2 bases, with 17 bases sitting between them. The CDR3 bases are TGCAGCGTCCGACAGGCGACGGTTCCCTACGAGCAGTACTTC. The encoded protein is CSVRQATVPYEQYF.

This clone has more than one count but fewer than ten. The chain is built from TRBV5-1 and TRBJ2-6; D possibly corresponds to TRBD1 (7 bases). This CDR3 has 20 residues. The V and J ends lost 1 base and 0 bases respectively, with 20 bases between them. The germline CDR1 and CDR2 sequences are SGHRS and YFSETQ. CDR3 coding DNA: TGCGCCAGCAGCTTGTGGAGGGGGCGGGATCTAAGCTCTGGGGCCAACGTCCTGACTTTC. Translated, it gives CASSLWRGRDLSSGANVLTF.

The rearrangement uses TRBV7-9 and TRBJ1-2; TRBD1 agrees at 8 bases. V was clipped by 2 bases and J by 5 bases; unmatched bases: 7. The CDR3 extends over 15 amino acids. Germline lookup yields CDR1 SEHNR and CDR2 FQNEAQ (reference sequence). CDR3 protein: CASSLPQQGAYGYTF. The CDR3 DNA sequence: TGTGCCAGCAGCTTACCCCAGCAGGGGGCGTATGGCTACACCTTC.

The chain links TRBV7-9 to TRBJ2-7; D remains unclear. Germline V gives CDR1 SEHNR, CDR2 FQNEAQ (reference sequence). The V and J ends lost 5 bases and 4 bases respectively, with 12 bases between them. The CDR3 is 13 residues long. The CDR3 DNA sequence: TGTGCCAGCAGCCGCGCGTATCGGTACGAGCAGTACTTC. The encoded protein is CASSRAYRYEQYF.

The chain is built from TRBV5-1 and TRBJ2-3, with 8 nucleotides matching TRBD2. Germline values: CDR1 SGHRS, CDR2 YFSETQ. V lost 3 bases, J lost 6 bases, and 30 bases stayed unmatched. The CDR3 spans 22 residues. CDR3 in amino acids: CASSYRAPNPSGLAHHRDTQYF. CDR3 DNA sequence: TGCGCCAGCAGCTACCGGGCCCCTAACCCCTCCGGACTAGCCCACCATCGCGATACGCAGTATTTT.

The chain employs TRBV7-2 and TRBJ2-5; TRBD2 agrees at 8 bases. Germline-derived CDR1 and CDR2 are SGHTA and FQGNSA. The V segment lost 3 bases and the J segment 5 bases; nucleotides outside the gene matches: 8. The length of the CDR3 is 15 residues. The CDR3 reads CASSFFGGLGETQYF. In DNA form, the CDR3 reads TGTGCCAGCAGCTTCTTTGGGGGACTAGGCGAGACCCAGTACTTC.

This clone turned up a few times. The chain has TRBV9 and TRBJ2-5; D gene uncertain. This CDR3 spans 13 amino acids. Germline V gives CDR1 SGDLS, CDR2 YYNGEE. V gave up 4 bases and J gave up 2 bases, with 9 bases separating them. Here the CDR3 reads CASSYREQETQYF. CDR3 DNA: TGTGCCAGCAGCTACCGCGAGCAAGAGACCCAGTACTTC.